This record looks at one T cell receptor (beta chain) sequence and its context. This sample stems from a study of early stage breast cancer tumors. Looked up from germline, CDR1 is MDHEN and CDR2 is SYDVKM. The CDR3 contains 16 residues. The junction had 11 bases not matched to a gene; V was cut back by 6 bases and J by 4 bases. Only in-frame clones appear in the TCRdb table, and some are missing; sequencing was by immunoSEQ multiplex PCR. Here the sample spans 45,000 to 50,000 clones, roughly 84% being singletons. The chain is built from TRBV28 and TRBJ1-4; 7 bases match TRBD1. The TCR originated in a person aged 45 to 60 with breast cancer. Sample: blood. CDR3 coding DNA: TGTGCCAGCAGGGGATCCCTACAGGGGAGTAATGAAAAACTGTTTTTT. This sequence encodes CASRGSLQGSNEKLFF.